This passage covers 17 T cell receptor beta chains from one sample sequenced in a study of T cell repertoires in cytomegalovirus infection. Antigens for these TCRs are unknown. From the reads, TCRdb called clonotypes with MiXCR, one entry per CDR3 protein. The profile shows 50,000 to 65,000 distinct CDR3 sequences, roughly 20% of them singletons. The sequencing used CD8+ T cells from cultured PBMCs, collected from culture after CMV antigen stimulation. The receptors come from a human donor in good health (CMV status not recorded). Some clones in this sample may be carry-over from other donors' samples.

In its sample, this clonotype was seen a few times. V is TRBV5-8 and J is TRBJ2-1; D uncertain. The CDR3 has 14 amino acids. Germline V CDR1 and CDR2: SGHTS, YDEGEE. Between the trimmed V and J ends, which lost 1 base and 1 base, there was a span of 6 bases. CDR3 protein: CASSLRQSYNEQFF. The CDR3 nucleotides read TGTGCCAGCAGCTTGAGGCAGTCCTACAATGAGCAGTTCTTC.

The chain links TRBV12-3 or TRBV12-4 to TRBJ1-2, with D tentatively TRBD1 (5 bases). This CDR3 has 14 residues. V was clipped by 8 bases and J by 4 bases, with 17 bases between them. The CDR3: CASLPGGVGYGYTF. The DNA for the CDR3 is TGTGCCAGCTTACCTGGGGGGGTCGGCTATGGCTACACCTTC.

There are a few counts of this clonotype. The rearrangement uses TRBV11-2 and TRBJ2-7, with D possibly TRBD1 on 5 matching bases. The CDR3 runs 13 residues. From germline, CDR1 is SGHAT and CDR2 FQNNGV. With 3 bases removed from V and 6 bases from J, the gap between germline ends came to 12 bases. The CDR3 bases are TGTGCCAGCAGCTTCCCCAGGGTCGGCGAGCAGTACTTC. Residues: CASSFPRVGEQYF.

This clonotype occurred many times. The chain has TRBV7-9 and TRBJ1-4; 8 bases are a match to TRBD1. Germline V gives CDR1 SEHNR, CDR2 FQNEAQ (reference sequence). The length of the CDR3 is 16 residues. Trimming at V came to 3 bases and at J to 0 bases, leaving 3 bases not matched to a gene. CDR3 sequence reads: CASSLDRDATNEKLFF. The CDR3 DNA is TGTGCCAGCAGCTTGGACAGGGACGCAACTAATGAAAAACTGTTTTTT.

This rearrangement joins TRBV15 to TRBJ2-7; perhaps TRBD1 as D (6 bases). This CDR3 spans 14 amino acids. Germline V gives CDR1 LNHNV, CDR2 YYDKDF (reference sequence). V lost 1 base, J lost 1 base, and 8 bases lay in between. This chain's CDR3 is CATSRGTGSYEQYF. The CDR3 bases are TGTGCCACCAGCAGAGGAACAGGGTCCTACGAGCAGTACTTC.

This chain connects TRBV19 to TRBJ2-7, with D perhaps given as TRBD1 or TRBD2 (6 bases each). The CDR3 is 15 amino acids. Germline V gene sequence: CDR1 LNHDA, CDR2 SQIVND (reference sequence). V lost 2 bases to trimming and J lost 5 bases, with 16 bases between them. The CDR3 DNA sequence: TGTGCCAGTAGTATATCAGAGGGGGAGGTCCACGAGCAGTACTTC. As protein: CASSISEGEVHEQYF. The complete variable domain, with remaining parts taken from reference TRBV19 and TRBJ2-7, reads DGGITQSPKYLFRKEGQNVTLSCEQNLNHDAMYWYRQDPGQGLRLIYYSQIVNDFQKGDIAEGYSVSREKKESFPLTVTSAQKNPTAFYLCASSISEGEVHEQYFGPGTRLTVT.

This clonotype was seen ten or more times. J is TRBJ1-6 and V is TRBV27, with 7 bases aligning to TRBD1. Per germline, CDR1 MNHEY and CDR2 SMNVEV (reference sequence). J was trimmed by 8 bases and V by 5 bases; bases with no gene match: 9. The CDR3 is made up of 15 amino acids. The CDR3 nucleotides read TGTGCCAGCAGTCCACGACAGGGTTGGGATTCACCCCTCCACTTT. Amino acids: CASSPRQGWDSPLHF.

This clonotype appeared a few times. The rearrangement uses TRBV19 and TRBJ2-7; 9 bases are shared with TRBD1. CDR1 and CDR2 from the germline V gene are LNHDA and SQIVND (reference sequence). CDR3 length equals 14 residues. The trim removed 4 bases at V and 2 bases at J, leaving 3 bases unmatched. This CDR3 reads CASSRGTGPYEQYF. Here the CDR3 DNA reads TGTGCCAGTAGTAGGGGGACAGGGCCCTACGAGCAGTACTTC.

The chain joins TRBV27 to TRBJ2-3; D possibly corresponds to TRBD1 (6 bases). V lost 4 bases, J lost 0 bases, and 8 bases lay in between. This CDR3 is 14 amino acids long. Germline loops: CDR1 MNHEY, CDR2 SMNVEV (reference sequence). This CDR3 is CASSSDRSTDTQYF. The DNA for the CDR3 is TGTGCCAGCAGTTCCGACAGGAGCACAGATACGCAGTATTTT.

The chain is built from TRBV11-2 and TRBJ1-1; the D gene is possibly TRBD1 (5 bases). Germline V gene lookup returns CDR1 SGHAT and CDR2 FQNNGV. Trimming removed 4 bases from V and 8 bases from J, with 14 bases in between. The CDR3 is made up of 13 amino acids. CDR3 sequence: CASSSGHGREAFF. The CDR3 DNA reads TGTGCCAGCAGCTCTGGACACGGAAGAGAAGCTTTCTTT.

V gene TRBV12-3 or TRBV12-4 combines with J gene TRBJ1-5, with 8 bases aligning to TRBD1. The CDR3 is 14 amino acids. The V gene end was trimmed by 3 bases and the J gene end by 6 bases; junction bases not matched to a gene: 4. CDR3 DNA: TGTGCCAGCAGTTTTTTCAGGGGGCTTCAGCCCCAGCATTTT. Amino acids: CASSFFRGLQPQHF.

This clonotype was found a few times. The V gene is TRBV14, the J gene TRBJ2-7; D is ambiguous. The CDR3 length is 14 residues. Germline-derived CDR1 and CDR2 are SGHDN and FVKESK. V was cut by 3 bases and J by 3 bases, with 12 bases left in between. CDR3 region: CASSHAPGFYEQYF. The CDR3 DNA reads TGTGCCAGCAGCCACGCCCCAGGCTTCTACGAGCAGTACTTC.

V and J are TRBV20-1 and TRBJ1-2, with unresolved D. Trimming cost V 6 bases and J 0 bases, with 14 bases left between them. This CDR3 spans 14 amino acids. Germline V gene lookup returns CDR1 DFQATT and CDR2 SNEGSKA (reference sequence). The DNA of the CDR3 is TGCAGTGCAGTAGCCAGACTAGCTAACTATGGCTACACCTTC. Amino acids: CSAVARLANYGYTF.

This clonotype showed up just a few times. The chain has TRBV7-2 and TRBJ1-1, with 7 bases that match TRBD1. V dropped 4 bases and J dropped 6; count of bases not matched to a gene: 2. Looked up from germline, CDR1 is SGHTA and CDR2 is FQGNSA. This CDR3 has 12 amino acids. CDR3 nucleotides: TGTGCCAGCAGCTCCGACAGGGCTGAAGCTTTCTTT. It yields the protein CASSSDRAEAFF. Full variable domain (remainder filled in from reference TRBV7-2 and TRBJ1-1): GAGVSQSPSNKVTEKGKDVELRCDPISGHTALYWYRQSLGQGLEFLIYFQGNSAPDKSGLPSDRFSAERTGGSVSTLTIQRTQQEDSAVYLCASSSDRAEAFFGQGTRLTVV.

This clonotype was seen a handful of times. DNA for the CDR3: TGTGCCAGCAGCCTGACTAGCGGGATAACCTACGAGCAGTACTTC. Residues: CASSLTSGITYEQYF. The chain has TRBV27 and TRBJ2-7; 11 bases match TRBD2. V lost 6 bases and J lost 2; bases outside the gene matches: 6. The CDR3 length is 15 residues. The germline V gene encodes CDR1 MNHEY and CDR2 SMNVEV (reference sequence).

The chain has TRBV6-6 and TRBJ2-2, with 12 bases fitting TRBD2. The CDR3 has 16 amino acids. The germline V gene encodes CDR1 MNHNY and CDR2 SVGAGI (reference sequence). V dropped 2 bases and J dropped 4; count of bases not matched to a gene: 2. CDR3 sequence (DNA): TGTGCCAGCAGTTACGGACTAGCGGGACCCACCGGGGAGCTGTTTTTT. The encoded protein is CASSYGLAGPTGELFF.

V is TRBV7-2 and J is TRBJ2-7, with D possibly matching TRBD1 (5 bases). CDR1 and CDR2 (germline): SGHTA, FQGNSA. The V end was cut by 1 base, the J end by 0 bases, with 7 bases between. This CDR3 spans 14 amino acids. The CDR3 nucleotides are TGTGCCAGCAGCTTAGAGGACACCTCCTACGAGCAGTACTTC. As protein: CASSLEDTSYEQYF.